These 13 T cell receptor beta chains came from one sample sequenced in a study of blood T cell repertoires in COVID-19. The table came from immunoSEQ multiplex PCR; TCRdb's copy has only in-frame clones and leaves some out. Among about 120,000 clones listed, roughly 79% were seen once. Specimen: peripheral blood. These receptors all stem from an older man with acute or convalescent COVID-19.

V gene TRBV4-3 combines with J gene TRBJ2-2, with D possibly being TRBD2 (6 bases). V was cut by 1 base and J by 8 bases, with 8 bases left in between. The CDR3 sequence is 13 residues long. CDR1 is LGHNA, CDR2 YSLEER, per germline. The CDR3 DNA sequence: TGCGCCAGCAGCCAAGGCGGGGTGGGGGAGCTGTTTTTT. Its translation: CASSQGGVGELFF.

This clone turned up a few times. At one end, the junction sequence differs from germline, possibly due to a read error. V is TRBV6-1 and J is TRBJ1-2, with 7 nucleotides matching TRBD1. The CDR3 contains 13 residues. Germline V lookup: CDR1 MNHNS, CDR2 SASEGT. Written as DNA, the CDR3 is TGTGCCAGCAGCGAAGACAGGGTGGGTGGCTACACCTTC. The encoded protein is CASSEDRVGGYTF.

This clone was seen only once. V is TRBV11-2 and J is TRBJ2-5; D may be TRBD2 (6 bases). In germline, CDR1 is SGHAT, CDR2 FQNNGV. There are 14 residues in the CDR3. Deletions cut 1 base from V and 3 bases from J, with 9 bases between. The CDR3 sequence: CASSLVGTEETQYF. The CDR3 DNA follows: TGTGCCAGCAGCTTAGTCGGGACTGAAGAGACCCAGTACTTC.

In this sample, this clone turned up a few times. The chain joins TRBV5-1 to TRBJ1-1; D call uncertain. Germline assignment: CDR1 SGHRS and CDR2 YFSETQ. The CDR3 length is 13 residues. Trimming took off 5 bases at V and 4 bases at J, with 12 bases between the two ends. DNA for the CDR3: TGCGCCAGCAGACTAGAGTTGGTCACTGAAGCTTTCTTT. Translated, it gives CASRLELVTEAFF. Full variable domain (outside the CDR3, taken from reference TRBV5-1 and TRBJ1-1): KAGVTQTPRYLIKTRGQQVTLSCSPISGHRSVSWYQQTPGQGLQFLFEYFSETQRNKGNFPGRFSGRQFSNSRSEMNVSTLELGDSALYLCASRLELVTEAFFGQGTRLTVV.

This clone came up once. The rearrangement joins TRBV6-5 to TRBJ2-5; possible D gene TRBD2, 5 bases. V lost 4 bases and J 5 bases, leaving 8 bases between the germline ends. The CDR3 loop spans 12 amino acids. Germline CDR1 MNHEY, CDR2 SVGAGI. CDR3 nucleotide sequence: TGTGCCAGCAGTTCAAGGAGGGAGACCCAGTACTTC. This codes for CASSSRRETQYF.

The rearrangement joins TRBV29-1 to TRBJ1-1, with D unclear. CDR1 is SQVTM, CDR2 ANQGSEA, per germline. CDR3 length: 16 residues. With 5 bases removed from V and 1 base from J, the gap between germline ends came to 20 bases. Written as DNA, the CDR3 is TGCAGCGTTATCCCCCTCCGACTTACACCGAACACTGAAGCTTTCTTT. Translation: CSVIPLRLTPNTEAFF.

The chain employs TRBV6-6 and TRBJ2-2; 12 positions match TRBD2. This CDR3 is built from 18 residues. Germline V gene data show CDR1 as MNHNY and CDR2 as SVGAGI (reference sequence). The J segment lost 1 base and the V segment lost 5 bases, leaving 8 bases of the junction unmatched. CDR3 DNA sequence: TGTGCCAGCAGTCAGAGGACTAGCGGGGAAAAGAACACCGGGGAGCTGTTTTTT. Amino acids: CASSQRTSGEKNTGELFF.

This chain links TRBV5-1 with TRBJ2-2; 10 bases map to TRBD1. CDR1 SGHRS and CDR2 YFSETQ come from the germline V gene. V lost 3 bases to trimming and J lost 8 bases; unmatched junction nucleotides: 7. The length of the CDR3 is 15 residues. CDR3 loop: CASSYGQGELGELFF. The CDR3 nucleotides are TGCGCCAGCAGCTATGGACAGGGGGAATTGGGGGAGCTGTTTTTT. The complete variable domain, with remaining parts taken from reference TRBV5-1 and TRBJ2-2, reads KAGVTQTPRYLIKTRGQQVTLSCSPISGHRSVSWYQQTPGQGLQFLFEYFSETQRNKGNFPGRFSGRQFSNSRSEMNVSTLELGDSALYLCASSYGQGELGELFFGEGSRLTVL.

This chain joins TRBV5-4 and TRBJ1-6; 12 nucleotides agree with TRBD1. Trimming took 0 bases from V and 10 from J; bases not matched to a gene: 8. The germline V gene encodes CDR1 SGHNT and CDR2 YYREEE (reference sequence). CDR3 length: 17 residues. CDR3 loop: CASSLAPRDRGLSPLHF. CDR3 nucleotide sequence: TGTGCCAGCAGCTTGGCCCCCCGGGACAGGGGGCTATCACCCCTCCACTTT.

CDR3 protein: CATSTQINTEAFF. CDR3 nucleotide sequence: TGTGCCACCAGCACCCAGATCAACACTGAAGCTTTCTTT. The chain carries TRBV15 and TRBJ1-1; D unresolved. CDR3 length equals 13 residues. Germline-derived CDR1 and CDR2 are LNHNV and YYDKDF (reference sequence). Trimming stripped 4 bases from V and 2 bases from J, with 8 bases between. Combining the CDR3 with reference TRBV15 and TRBJ1-1 gives the whole variable domain DAMVIQNPRYQVTQFGKPVTLSCSQTLNHNVMYWYQQKSSQAPKLLFHYYDKDFNNEADTPDNFQSRRPNTSFCFLDIRSPGLGDTAMYLCATSTQINTEAFFGQGTRLTVV.

The rearrangement uses TRBV7-6 and TRBJ1-6; 9 nucleotides match TRBD1. The junction had 20 bases not matched to a gene; V was cut back by 5 bases and J by 6 bases. Germline-derived CDR1 and CDR2 are SGHVS and FNYEAQ. CDR3 length: 20 amino acids. In DNA form, the CDR3 reads TGTGCCAGCAGCCTCCAGCCGGCTGTGGACAGGGGCTGGGGTAATTCACCCCTCCACTTT. Translation gives CASSLQPAVDRGWGNSPLHF.

The chain is built from TRBV7-2 and TRBJ1-1, with D unresolved. Looked up from germline, CDR1 is SGHTA and CDR2 is FQGNSA. This CDR3 is 13 amino acids long. V lost 5 bases and J 1 base, leaving 8 bases between the germline ends. The CDR3 spells CASSPGPNTEAFF. CDR3 DNA sequence: TGTGCCAGCAGCCCCGGTCCGAACACTGAAGCTTTCTTT.

The chain has TRBV6-2 or TRBV6-3 and TRBJ1-5, with 12 positions matching TRBD1. Losses at the gene ends were 4 bases for V and 6 bases for J; bases not matched to a gene: 7. This CDR3 has 16 residues. Germline CDR1 and CDR2: MNHEY and SVGEGT. CDR3 residues: CASSFTGTGGRQPQHF. The CDR3 DNA sequence: TGTGCCAGCAGTTTTACCGGGACAGGGGGCCGTCAGCCCCAGCATTTT.